The rows below give T cell receptor beta chains drawn from one sample of a study of blood T cell repertoires in COVID-19. Some clones are missing from TCRdb's copy, which holds only in-frame ones; the method was immunoSEQ multiplex PCR. Among about 100,000 clones listed, less than 85% were seen once. What was sequenced was peripheral blood. The origin of the receptors is a man aged 65-85 years with active or convalescent COVID-19. CDR3s include the opening cysteine and the closing phenylalanine or tryptophan. D genes are given only for firm matches. A clone size is listed for some rows: how often the clone was seen (once, few, many), or a class if it is expanded.

j_call clone_size d_call cdr3_length v_call cdr3_nt cdr3_aa
TRBJ1-5 - - 15 TRBV2 TGTGCCAGCAGCAAAGACAGCCGACTGAATCAGCCCCAGCATTTT CASSKDSRLNQPQHF
TRBJ2-7 many TRBD2 16 TRBV6-6 TGTGCCAGCAGTTACTTAACGGGACTAGCGGACTTGGAGCAGTACTTC CASSYLTGLADLEQYF
TRBJ1-1 - TRBD1 15 TRBV10-3 TGTGCCATCAGTCACCCGGACAGGGCGGAAACTGAAGCTTTCTTT CAISHPDRAETEAFF
TRBJ2-2 - - 13 TRBV30 TGTGCCTGGGGGGCAGACTTCACCGGGGAGCTGTTTTTT CAWGADFTGELFF
TRBJ2-5 - TRBD1 15 TRBV18 TGTGCCAGCTCACTCAACAGGGGGGACCAAGAGACCCAGTACTTC CASSLNRGDQETQYF
TRBJ1-6 - - 12 TRBV30 TGTGCCTGGAGTGGGGGGGATTCACCCCTCCACTTT CAWSGGDSPLHF
TRBJ1-2 - TRBD1 15 TRBV5-1 TGCGCCAGCAGCTTGGAGGGACAGGGGGTACGAGGCTACACCTTC CASSLEGQGVRGYTF
TRBJ2-1 - TRBD2 17 TRBV7-2 TGTGCCAGCAGCTTAGCCCTAGCGGATTTCTCCTACAATGAGCAGTTCTTC CASSLALADFSYNEQFF
TRBJ2-3 - TRBD2 14 TRBV7-9 TGTGCCAGCAGCCGTCTAGCGGGGACAGATACGCAGTATTTT CASSRLAGTDTQYF
TRBJ2-5 once - 14 TRBV5-1 TGCGCCAGCAGCTTGGAGTACATTGAAGAGACCCAGTACTTC CASSLEYIEETQYF
TRBJ2-7 - TRBD2 18 TRBV28 TGTGCCAGCAGTTCCCAGACTAGCGGCCACCCGCCACCCTACGAGCAGTACTTC CASSSQTSGHPPPYEQYF